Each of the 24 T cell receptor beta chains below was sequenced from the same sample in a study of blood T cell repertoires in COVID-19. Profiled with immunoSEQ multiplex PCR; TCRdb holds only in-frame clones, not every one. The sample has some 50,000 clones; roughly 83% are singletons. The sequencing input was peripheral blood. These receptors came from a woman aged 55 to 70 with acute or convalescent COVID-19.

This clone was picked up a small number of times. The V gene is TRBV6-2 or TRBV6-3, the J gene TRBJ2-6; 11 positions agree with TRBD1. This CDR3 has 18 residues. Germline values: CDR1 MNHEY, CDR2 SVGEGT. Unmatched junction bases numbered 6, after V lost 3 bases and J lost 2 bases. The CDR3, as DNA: TGTGCCAGCAGTTATTGGGACAGGGGGTTCACTGGGGCCAACGTCCTGACTTTC. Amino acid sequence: CASSYWDRGFTGANVLTF.

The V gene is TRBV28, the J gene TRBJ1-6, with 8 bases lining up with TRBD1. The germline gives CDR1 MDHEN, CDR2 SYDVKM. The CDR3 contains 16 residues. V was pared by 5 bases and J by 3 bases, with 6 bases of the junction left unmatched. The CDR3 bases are TGTGCCAGCAGTGAGACCGGACAGGGCTATAATTCACCCCTCCACTTT. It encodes CASSETGQGYNSPLHF.

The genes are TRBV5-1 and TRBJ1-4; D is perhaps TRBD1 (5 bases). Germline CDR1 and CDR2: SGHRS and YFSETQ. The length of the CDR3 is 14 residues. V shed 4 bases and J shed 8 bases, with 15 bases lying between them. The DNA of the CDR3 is TGCGCCAGCAGCCGGCAGGGAGGATACGAAAAACTGTTTTTT. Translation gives CASSRQGGYEKLFF.

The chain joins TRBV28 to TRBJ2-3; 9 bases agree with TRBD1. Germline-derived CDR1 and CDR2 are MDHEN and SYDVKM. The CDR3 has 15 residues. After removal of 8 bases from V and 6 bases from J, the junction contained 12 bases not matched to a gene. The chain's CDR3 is CASGRPGQGLDTQYF. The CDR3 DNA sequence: TGTGCCAGCGGGAGACCGGGACAGGGTCTTGATACGCAGTATTTT.

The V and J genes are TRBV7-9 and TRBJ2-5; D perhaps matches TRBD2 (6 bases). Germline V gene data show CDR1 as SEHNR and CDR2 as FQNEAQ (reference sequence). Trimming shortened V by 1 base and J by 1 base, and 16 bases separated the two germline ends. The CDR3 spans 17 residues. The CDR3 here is CASSLGGAVGGQETQYF. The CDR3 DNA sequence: TGTGCCAGCAGCTTAGGAGGGGCGGTGGGGGGCCAAGAGACCCAGTACTTC.

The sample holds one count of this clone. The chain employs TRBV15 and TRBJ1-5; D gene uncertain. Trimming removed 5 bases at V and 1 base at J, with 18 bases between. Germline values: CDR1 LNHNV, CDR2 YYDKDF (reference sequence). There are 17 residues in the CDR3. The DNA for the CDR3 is TGTGCCACCAGCTTGAGTGGCGGCGACTGGAGCAATCAGCCCCAGCATTTT. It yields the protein CATSLSGGDWSNQPQHF. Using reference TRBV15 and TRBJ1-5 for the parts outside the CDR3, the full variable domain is DAMVIQNPRYQVTQFGKPVTLSCSQTLNHNVMYWYQQKSSQAPKLLFHYYDKDFNNEADTPDNFQSRRPNTSFCFLDIRSPGLGDTAMYLCATSLSGGDWSNQPQHFGDGTRLSIL.

CDR3 nucleotides: TGTGCCAGCAGTTACGGGGCAGTCAGATCGAACACTGAAGCTTTCTTT. It translates to CASSYGAVRSNTEAFF. The chain combines TRBV6-5 with TRBJ1-1, with a possible D match to TRBD1 (5 bases). This CDR3 is built from 16 residues. Trimming shortened V by 2 bases and J by 1 base, and 14 bases separated the two germline ends. Germline loops: CDR1 MNHEY, CDR2 SVGAGI.

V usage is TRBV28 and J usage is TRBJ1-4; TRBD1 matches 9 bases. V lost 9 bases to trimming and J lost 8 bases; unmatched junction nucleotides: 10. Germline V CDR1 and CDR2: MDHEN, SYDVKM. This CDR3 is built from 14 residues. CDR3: CASTLGQGPEKLFF. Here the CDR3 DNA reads TGTGCCAGTACTCTGGGACAGGGCCCCGAAAAACTGTTTTTT. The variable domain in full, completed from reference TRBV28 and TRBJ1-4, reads DVKVTQSSRYLVKRTGEKVFLECVQDMDHENMFWYRQDPGLGLRLIYFSYDVKMKEKGDIPEGYSVSREKKERFSLILESASTNQTSMYLCASTLGQGPEKLFFGSGTQLSVL.

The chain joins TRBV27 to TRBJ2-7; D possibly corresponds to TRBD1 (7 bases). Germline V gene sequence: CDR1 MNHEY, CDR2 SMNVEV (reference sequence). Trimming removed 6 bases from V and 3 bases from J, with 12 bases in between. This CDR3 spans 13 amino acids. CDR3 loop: CASRRQGGYEQYF. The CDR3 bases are TGTGCCAGCAGAAGACAGGGAGGCTACGAGCAGTACTTC.

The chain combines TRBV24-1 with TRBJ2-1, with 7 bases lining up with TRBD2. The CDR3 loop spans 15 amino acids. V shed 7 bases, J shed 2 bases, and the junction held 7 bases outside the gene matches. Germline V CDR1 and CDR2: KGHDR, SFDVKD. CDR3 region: CATSTTSRAYNEQFF. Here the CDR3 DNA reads TGTGCCACCAGCACGACTAGCCGCGCCTACAATGAGCAGTTCTTC.

CDR3 residues: CASSVSGIGSTDTQYF. The CDR3 nucleotides are TGTGCCAGCAGCGTTTCGGGAATCGGTAGCACAGATACGCAGTATTTT. This sequence joins TRBV9 and TRBJ2-3; perhaps TRBD2 as D (5 bases). From germline, CDR1 is SGDLS and CDR2 YYNGEE. Trimming pared 2 bases from V and 0 bases from J, leaving 13 bases between. CDR3 size: 16 residues.

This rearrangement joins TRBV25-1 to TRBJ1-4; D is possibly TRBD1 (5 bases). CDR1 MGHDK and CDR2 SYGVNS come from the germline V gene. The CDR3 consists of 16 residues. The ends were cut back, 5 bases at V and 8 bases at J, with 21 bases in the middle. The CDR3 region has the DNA TGTGCCAGCAGTCCTATGGGGCAGGTTATGGGCGAAAAACTGTTTTTT. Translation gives CASSPMGQVMGEKLFF.

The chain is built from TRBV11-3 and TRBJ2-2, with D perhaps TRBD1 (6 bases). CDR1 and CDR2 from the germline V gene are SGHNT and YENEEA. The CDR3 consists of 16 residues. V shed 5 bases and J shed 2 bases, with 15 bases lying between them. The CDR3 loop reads CASSVAGTTNTGELFF. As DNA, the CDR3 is TGTGCCAGCAGCGTCGCCGGGACAACAAACACCGGGGAGCTGTTTTTT.

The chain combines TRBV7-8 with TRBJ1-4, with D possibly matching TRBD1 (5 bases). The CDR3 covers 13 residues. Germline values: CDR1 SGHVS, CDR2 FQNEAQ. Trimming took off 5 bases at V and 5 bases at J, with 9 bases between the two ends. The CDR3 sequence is CASSQRQNEKLFF. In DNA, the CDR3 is TGTGCCAGCAGCCAGCGACAGAATGAAAAACTGTTTTTT.

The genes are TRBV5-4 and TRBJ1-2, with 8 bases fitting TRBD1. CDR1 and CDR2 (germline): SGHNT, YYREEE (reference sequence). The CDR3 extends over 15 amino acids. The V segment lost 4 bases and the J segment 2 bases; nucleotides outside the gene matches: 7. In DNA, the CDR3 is TGTGCCAGCAGCCGTCCCGGGACAGGAAACTATGGCTACACCTTC. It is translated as CASSRPGTGNYGYTF.

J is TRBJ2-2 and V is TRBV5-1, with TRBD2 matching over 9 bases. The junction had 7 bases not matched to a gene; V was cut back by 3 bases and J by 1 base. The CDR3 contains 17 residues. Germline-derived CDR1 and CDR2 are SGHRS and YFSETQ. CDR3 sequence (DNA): TGCGCCAGCAGCTGGACTCTAGCGGGGAAGAACACCGGGGAGCTGTTTTTT. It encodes CASSWTLAGKNTGELFF.

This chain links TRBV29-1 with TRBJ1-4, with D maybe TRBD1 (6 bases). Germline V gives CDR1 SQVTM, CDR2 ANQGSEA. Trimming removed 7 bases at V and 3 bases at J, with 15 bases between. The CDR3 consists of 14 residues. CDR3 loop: CSARGGRPNEKLFF. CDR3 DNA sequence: TGCAGCGCCCGGGGGGGCAGACCTAATGAAAAACTGTTTTTT.

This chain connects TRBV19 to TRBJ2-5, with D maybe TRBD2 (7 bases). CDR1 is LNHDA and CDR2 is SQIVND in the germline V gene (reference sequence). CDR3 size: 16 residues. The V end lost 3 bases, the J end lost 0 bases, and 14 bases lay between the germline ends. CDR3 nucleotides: TGTGCCAGTAGTATGGGGGGGCCCGGCAACCAAGAGACCCAGTACTTC. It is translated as CASSMGGPGNQETQYF.

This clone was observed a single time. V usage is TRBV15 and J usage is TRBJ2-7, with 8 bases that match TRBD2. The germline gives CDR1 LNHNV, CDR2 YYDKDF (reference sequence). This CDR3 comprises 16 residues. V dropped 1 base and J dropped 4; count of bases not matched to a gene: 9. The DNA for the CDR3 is TGTGCCACCAGCAGAGGAAATCGAGCGGGAGCATACGAGCAGTACTTC. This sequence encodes CATSRGNRAGAYEQYF.

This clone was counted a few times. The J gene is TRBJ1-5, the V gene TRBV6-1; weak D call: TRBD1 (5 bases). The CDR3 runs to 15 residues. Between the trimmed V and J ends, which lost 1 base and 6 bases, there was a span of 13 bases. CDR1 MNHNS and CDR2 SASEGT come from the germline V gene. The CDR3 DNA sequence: TGTGCCAGCAGTGAAGGGGGGGGTTCATCTCAGCCCCAGCATTTT. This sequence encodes CASSEGGGSSQPQHF.

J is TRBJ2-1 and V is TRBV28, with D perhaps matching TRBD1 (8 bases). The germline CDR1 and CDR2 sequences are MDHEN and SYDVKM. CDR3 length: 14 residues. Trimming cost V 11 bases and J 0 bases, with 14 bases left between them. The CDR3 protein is CAHRGGGSYNEQFF. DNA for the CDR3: TGTGCCCACAGGGGGGGAGGCTCCTACAATGAGCAGTTCTTC.

Here the CDR3 DNA reads TGTGCCACCAGTGACCGCGGACAGGGGGCCCTCCACTATGGCTACACCTTC. The encoded protein is CATSDRGQGALHYGYTF. The chain combines TRBV24-1 with TRBJ1-2, with 11 bases matching TRBD1. Germline CDR1 and CDR2: KGHDR and SFDVKD. The V gene end was trimmed by 4 bases and the J gene end by 3 bases; junction bases not matched to a gene: 9. There are 17 residues in the CDR3.

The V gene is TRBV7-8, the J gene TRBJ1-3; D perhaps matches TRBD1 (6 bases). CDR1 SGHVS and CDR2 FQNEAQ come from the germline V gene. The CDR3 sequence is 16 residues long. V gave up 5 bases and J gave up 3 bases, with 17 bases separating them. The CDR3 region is CASSPQQGSGGNTIYF. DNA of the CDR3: TGTGCCAGCAGCCCGCAACAGGGCTCTGGTGGAAACACCATATATTTT.

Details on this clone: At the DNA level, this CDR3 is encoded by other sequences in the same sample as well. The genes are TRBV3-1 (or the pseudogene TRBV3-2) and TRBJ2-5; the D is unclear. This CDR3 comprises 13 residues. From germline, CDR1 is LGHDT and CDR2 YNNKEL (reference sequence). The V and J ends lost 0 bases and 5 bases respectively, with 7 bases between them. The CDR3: CASSQDPRETQYF. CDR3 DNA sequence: TGTGCCAGCAGCCAAGATCCCCGGGAGACCCAGTACTTC.